The 32 T cell receptor beta chains given below trace back to one sample, sequenced in a study of OX40 agonist ivuxolimab in advanced cancers. The data were produced by immunoSEQ multiplex PCR, yet TCRdb's version contains in-frame clones alone and is incomplete. This table has around 100,000 clones, 89% appearing once. The starting material was CD4+ or CD8+ T cells sorted from blood, obtained in a trial of the OX40 agonist ivuxolimab. The receptors shown here come from an adult with an advanced solid tumor such as melanoma, head and neck, liver or kidney cancer.

V is TRBV9 and J is TRBJ2-5; the match to TRBD1 covers 7 bases. Germline lookup yields CDR1 SGDLS and CDR2 YYNGEE. The CDR3 consists of 14 residues. The trim removed 3 bases at V and 2 bases at J, leaving 4 bases unmatched. CDR3 coding DNA: TGTGCCAGCAGCGCCAGGGGGAATCAAGAGACCCAGTACTTC. Translation gives CASSARGNQETQYF.

The chain uses TRBV5-1 and TRBJ2-1; no clear D gene. The CDR3 sequence is 14 residues long. CDR1 and CDR2 (germline): SGHRS, YFSETQ. V gave up 4 bases and J gave up 6 bases, with 14 bases separating them. The CDR3 spells CASSTDSGSNEQFF. CDR3 DNA: TGCGCCAGCAGCACCGACTCGGGCAGCAATGAGCAGTTCTTC.

The chain employs TRBV27 and TRBJ2-7, with TRBD1 matching over 7 bases. V shed 5 bases and J 3 bases; nucleotides not matched to a gene: 10. In germline, CDR1 is MNHEY, CDR2 SMNVEV (reference sequence). The CDR3 runs to 15 residues. The CDR3 spells CASSRDRDESYEQYF. The CDR3 DNA follows: TGTGCCAGCAGTAGAGACAGGGACGAAAGCTACGAGCAGTACTTC.

This clone occurred once. The chain couples TRBV7-2 to TRBJ2-7, with 13 bases fitting TRBD2. With 1 base clipped from V and 6 bases from J, the junction kept 6 bases outside the gene matches. The CDR3 runs 16 residues. Germline V gene lookup returns CDR1 SGHTA and CDR2 FQGNSA. This CDR3 reads CASSLGRLAGGGEQYF. The CDR3 DNA reads TGTGCCAGCAGCTTAGGACGACTAGCGGGAGGAGGCGAGCAGTACTTC.

The V and J genes are TRBV10-3 and TRBJ2-1; TRBD2 aligns across 11 bases. V shed 8 bases and J 7 bases; nucleotides not matched to a gene: 13. The CDR3 is made up of 16 amino acids. Germline assignment: CDR1 ENHRY and CDR2 SYGVKD. The CDR3 reads CAISLVAGGFKNEQFF. The CDR3 DNA is TGTGCCATCTCCTTAGTAGCGGGAGGGTTTAAGAATGAGCAGTTCTTC.

V and J are TRBV4-2 and TRBJ1-4, with TRBD1 matching 8 bases. CDR3 length equals 14 residues. The ends lost 9 bases at V and 3 bases at J; junction bases unmatched: 6. Germline-derived CDR1 and CDR2 are LGHNA and YNFKEQ. The CDR3 loop reads CASQQGGPNEKLFF. Written as DNA, the CDR3 is TGTGCCAGTCAACAGGGGGGACCTAATGAAAAACTGTTTTTT.

J is TRBJ2-1 and V is TRBV6-5, with D possibly being TRBD1 (6 bases). The CDR3 has 13 residues. The ends were cut back, 6 bases at V and 6 bases at J, with 12 bases in the middle. Germline V gene data show CDR1 as MNHEY and CDR2 as SVGAGI. CDR3 nucleotide sequence: TGTGCCAGCAGGTTTTCCAGGGGCAATGAGCAGTTCTTC. Its translation is CASRFSRGNEQFF.

The chain combines TRBV4-1 with TRBJ1-1; maybe TRBD1 (6 bases). Germline lookup yields CDR1 MGHRA and CDR2 YSYEKL. The CDR3 has 15 residues. V shed 6 bases and J shed 2 bases, with 16 bases lying between them. As DNA, the CDR3 is TGCGCCAGCAGGTTCAGGACAGACCCAAACACTGAAGCTTTCTTT. It yields the protein CASRFRTDPNTEAFF.

The rearrangement links TRBV14 to TRBJ2-3; D may correspond to TRBD1 or TRBD2 (5 bases each). CDR3 length equals 14 residues. The V gene's germline CDR1 is SGHDN and CDR2 FVKESK. Trimming took 4 bases from V and 2 from J, leaving 10 bases between them. CDR3 loop: CASSRGALTDTQYF. In nucleotides, the CDR3 is TGTGCCAGCAGCCGAGGGGCCCTCACAGATACGCAGTATTTT.

The chain recombines TRBV7-9 with TRBJ1-3; tentative D call: TRBD1 (6 bases). Trimming pared 3 bases from V and 1 base from J, leaving 10 bases between. CDR1 SEHNR and CDR2 FQNEAQ come from the germline V gene (reference sequence). CDR3 length equals 15 residues. The CDR3 loop reads CASSFGGGSGNTIYF. In nucleotides, the CDR3 is TGTGCCAGCAGCTTCGGAGGGGGATCTGGAAACACCATATATTTT.

The V call is TRBV7-9, the J call TRBJ1-6; weak D call: TRBD1 (5 bases). The CDR3 has 15 amino acids. CDR1 SEHNR and CDR2 FQNEAQ come from the germline V gene (reference sequence). Trimming took off 5 bases at V and 1 base at J, with 9 bases between the two ends. The CDR3 region has the DNA TGTGCCAGCAGCCCAGGGTTATCCTATAATTCACCCCTCCACTTT. It translates to CASSPGLSYNSPLHF.

The rearrangement joins TRBV5-4 to TRBJ2-2; 9 bases agree with TRBD2. The J segment lost 4 bases and the V segment lost 0 bases, leaving 1 base of the junction unmatched. CDR1 is SGHNT and CDR2 is YYREEE in the germline V gene (reference sequence). This CDR3 comprises 15 residues. CDR3 in amino acids: CASSLEAGGTGELFF. The DNA of the CDR3 is TGTGCCAGCAGCTTGGAAGCGGGGGGCACCGGGGAGCTGTTTTTT.

The rearrangement uses TRBV7-2 and TRBJ1-1; tentative D call: TRBD1 (5 bases). CDR3 length: 15 amino acids. The germline V and J ends were trimmed by 10 bases and 0 bases, with 18 bases remaining between them. Germline CDR1 reads SGHTA; CDR2 reads FQGNSA. As DNA, the CDR3 is TGTGCCACCTCCTGGGGGGGTGGTATGAACACTGAAGCTTTCTTT. This translates into CATSWGGGMNTEAFF.

This clone was seen just once. The chain joins TRBV28 to TRBJ2-1, with no clear D. The V gene's germline CDR1 is MDHEN and CDR2 SYDVKM. The V gene lost 7 bases and the J gene lost 9 bases, with 16 bases spanning the gap. The CDR3 consists of 13 residues. The CDR3 spells CASNVLETGEQFF. CDR3 bases: TGTGCCAGCAACGTTTTGGAGACCGGTGAGCAGTTCTTC.

J is TRBJ2-3 and V is TRBV5-4, with D possibly TRBD2 on 5 matching bases. This CDR3 contains 13 residues. V lost 9 bases, J lost 0 bases, and 11 bases lay in between. The V gene's germline CDR1 is SGHNT and CDR2 YYREEE (reference sequence). In DNA, the CDR3 is TGTGCCACTGGCGGGCGAAGCACAGATACGCAGTATTTT. It specifies CATGGRSTDTQYF.

V usage is TRBV7-9 and J usage is TRBJ2-1, with TRBD1 identical over 7 bases. Germline CDR1 is SEHNR and CDR2 is FQNEAQ (reference sequence). J lost 3 bases, V lost 5 bases, and 7 bases had no gene match. The CDR3 totals 15 residues. CDR3 sequence: CASSPGQEVYNEQFF. The CDR3, as DNA: TGTGCCAGCAGCCCTGGACAGGAGGTCTACAATGAGCAGTTCTTC. Based on the CDR3 plus reference TRBV7-9 and TRBJ2-1, the full variable domain is DTGVSQNPRHKITKRGQNVTFRCDPISEHNRLYWYRQTLGQGPEFLTYFQNEAQLEKSRLLSDRFSAERPKGSFSTLEIQRTEQGDSAMYLCASSPGQEVYNEQFFGPGTRLTVL.

This chain joins TRBV5-1 and TRBJ1-4; D call uncertain. Germline V lookup: CDR1 SGHRS, CDR2 YFSETQ. CDR3 size: 15 residues. The germline V and J ends were trimmed by 0 bases and 4 bases, with 10 bases remaining between them. In DNA, the CDR3 is TGCGCCAGCAGCTTGGGCGGGGATGGTAATGAAAAACTGTTTTTT. Protein: CASSLGGDGNEKLFF.

The J gene is TRBJ1-3, the V gene TRBV9, with D unclear. The CDR3 runs to 18 residues. Germline lookup yields CDR1 SGDLS and CDR2 YYNGEE. V gave up 3 bases and J gave up 0 bases, with 19 bases separating them. The CDR3 reads CASSANTAGESSGNTIYF. As DNA, the CDR3 is TGTGCCAGCAGCGCCAATACGGCAGGCGAAAGCTCTGGAAACACCATATATTTT.

The V call is TRBV2, the J call TRBJ2-2; 9 bases agree with TRBD2. The ends lost 8 bases at V and 4 bases at J; junction bases unmatched: 5. The CDR3 sequence is 14 residues long. Germline CDR1 SNHLY, CDR2 FYNNEI. The CDR3: CASCSGGSTGELFF. CDR3 DNA sequence: TGTGCCAGCTGTAGCGGGGGCAGCACCGGGGAGCTGTTTTTT. Full variable domain (missing parts from reference TRBV2 and TRBJ2-2): EPEVTQTPSHQVTQMGQEVILRCVPISNHLYFYWYRQILGQKVEFLVSFYNNEISEKSEIFDDQFSVERPDGSNFTLKIRSTKLEDSAMYFCASCSGGSTGELFFGEGSRLTVL.

This sequence joins TRBV28 and TRBJ2-7; D call uncertain. This CDR3 spans 13 amino acids. CDR1 is MDHEN, CDR2 SYDVKM, per germline. With 4 bases removed from V and 0 bases from J, the gap between germline ends came to 7 bases. CDR3 coding DNA: TGTGCCAGCAGTTCCGTCCTCTCCTACGAGCAGTACTTC. Translation: CASSSVLSYEQYF.

The V and J genes are TRBV9 and TRBJ2-1, with 8 bases that match TRBD1. Germline trimming cut 5 bases from V and 6 bases from J; bases unmatched to any gene: 13. The CDR3 totals 16 residues. Germline V gives CDR1 SGDLS, CDR2 YYNGEE. This chain's CDR3 is CASRDGRTGIGNEQFF. CDR3 in DNA: TGTGCCAGCAGAGACGGAAGGACAGGGATCGGCAATGAGCAGTTCTTC.

The sample holds a few counts of this clone. This chain joins TRBV6-6 and TRBJ2-7; the match to TRBD2 covers 8 bases. Germline-derived CDR1 and CDR2 are MNHNY and SVGAGI (reference sequence). The CDR3 has 14 amino acids. Germline trimming cut 8 bases from V and 4 bases from J; bases unmatched to any gene: 10. CDR3 nucleotide sequence: TGTGCCAGCGCAGCCGGGACTAGTAGGTACGAGCAGTACTTC. It translates to CASAAGTSRYEQYF.

J is TRBJ2-1 and V is TRBV7-3, with unresolved D. Trimming stripped 5 bases from V and 10 bases from J, with 18 bases between. The CDR3 extends over 14 amino acids. Germline CDR1 reads SGHTA; CDR2 reads FQGTGA. Here the CDR3 DNA reads TGTGCCAGCAGCCTTAAACCCAATTTCGGGGAGCAGTTCTTC. Protein: CASSLKPNFGEQFF.

The chain has TRBV30 and TRBJ1-5; no firm D call. Germline CDR1 reads GTSNPN; CDR2 reads SVGIG (reference sequence). The CDR3 length is 13 residues. The V and J ends lost 3 bases and 3 bases respectively, with 9 bases between them. DNA for the CDR3: TGTGCCTGGAGAAATTCCGACAATCAGCCCCAGCATTTT. This translates into CAWRNSDNQPQHF.

Here the CDR3 reads CALNNRVVQETQYF. Here the CDR3 DNA reads TGTGCCCTTAATAACAGGGTCGTCCAAGAGACCCAGTACTTC. The rearrangement links TRBV30 to TRBJ2-5, with a possible D match to TRBD1 (6 bases). Germline V gene lookup returns CDR1 GTSNPN and CDR2 SVGIG (reference sequence). The CDR3 extends over 14 amino acids. The ends were cut back, 8 bases at V and 1 base at J, with 17 bases in the middle.

The CDR3 here is CASSSFGTYSNQPQHF. In DNA, the CDR3 is TGTGCCAGTAGTTCCTTTGGGACCTATAGCAATCAGCCCCAGCATTTT. The V gene is TRBV19, the J gene TRBJ1-5, with D possibly TRBD1 on 5 matching bases. The CDR3 length is 16 residues. Germline CDR1 reads LNHDA; CDR2 reads SQIVND (reference sequence). V was pared by 5 bases and J by 0 bases, with 14 bases between. The full variable domain, in which reference TRBV19 and TRBJ1-5 provide the parts outside the CDR3, is DGGITQSPKYLFRKEGQNVTLSCEQNLNHDAMYWYRQDPGQGLRLIYYSQIVNDFQKGDIAEGYSVSREKKESFPLTVTSAQKNPTAFYLCASSSFGTYSNQPQHFGDGTRLSIL.

CDR3 sequence (DNA): TGTGCCAGCAGTCGCACCGGCGGTCAGGAGACCCAGTACTTC. The encoded protein is CASSRTGGQETQYF. This rearrangement joins TRBV6-5 to TRBJ2-5; D uncertain. V was cut by 5 bases and J by 5 bases, with 15 bases left in between. The CDR3 covers 14 residues. From germline, CDR1 is MNHEY and CDR2 SVGAGI.

The rearrangement joins TRBV6-1 to TRBJ2-3, with 7 bases that match TRBD2. The CDR3 has 14 residues. Trimming at V came to 2 bases and at J to 3 bases, leaving 2 bases not matched to a gene. Germline V lookup: CDR1 MNHNS, CDR2 SASEGT. The CDR3 region has the DNA TGTGCCAGCAGTGAACAGGGAGGGACAGATACGCAGTATTTT. Protein: CASSEQGGTDTQYF.

This chain joins TRBV5-1 and TRBJ2-5, with unresolved D. With the DNA end fitting TRBJ2-7 better, the J assignment may be wrong. Germline values: CDR1 SGHRS, CDR2 YFSETQ. This CDR3 has 13 amino acids. In DNA, the CDR3 is TGCGCCAGCAGCTCTGGACCTCACTACGAGCAGTACTTC. Its protein is CASSSGPHYEQYF.

The V gene is TRBV2, the J gene TRBJ2-4, with D tentatively TRBD1 (6 bases). Trimming took 6 bases from V and 1 from J, leaving 16 bases between them. Germline CDR1 and CDR2: SNHLY and FYNNEI. The CDR3 runs to 16 residues. CDR3 in amino acids: CASSTQGTWAKNIQYF. The CDR3 coding sequence is TGTGCCAGCAGCACACAGGGCACCTGGGCCAAAAACATTCAGTACTTC.

V gene TRBV6-5 combines with J gene TRBJ2-1; TRBD1 agrees at 10 bases. After removal of 5 bases from V and 15 bases from J, the junction contained 7 bases not matched to a gene. The CDR3 contains 12 residues. Germline CDR1 reads MNHEY; CDR2 reads SVGAGI. CDR3: CASSPGTGVLFF. The DNA for the CDR3 is TGTGCCAGCAGTCCCGGGACAGGGGTCCTGTTCTTC.

V gene TRBV2 combines with J gene TRBJ1-5, with 7 nucleotides matching TRBD1. Germline CDR1 reads SNHLY; CDR2 reads FYNNEI. This CDR3 is 17 amino acids long. Trimming cost V 3 bases and J 0 bases; bases outside gene matches: 8. CDR3 sequence: CASSETGLVHSNQPQHF. CDR3 sequence (DNA): TGTGCCAGCAGTGAGACAGGGCTCGTTCATAGCAATCAGCCCCAGCATTTT.